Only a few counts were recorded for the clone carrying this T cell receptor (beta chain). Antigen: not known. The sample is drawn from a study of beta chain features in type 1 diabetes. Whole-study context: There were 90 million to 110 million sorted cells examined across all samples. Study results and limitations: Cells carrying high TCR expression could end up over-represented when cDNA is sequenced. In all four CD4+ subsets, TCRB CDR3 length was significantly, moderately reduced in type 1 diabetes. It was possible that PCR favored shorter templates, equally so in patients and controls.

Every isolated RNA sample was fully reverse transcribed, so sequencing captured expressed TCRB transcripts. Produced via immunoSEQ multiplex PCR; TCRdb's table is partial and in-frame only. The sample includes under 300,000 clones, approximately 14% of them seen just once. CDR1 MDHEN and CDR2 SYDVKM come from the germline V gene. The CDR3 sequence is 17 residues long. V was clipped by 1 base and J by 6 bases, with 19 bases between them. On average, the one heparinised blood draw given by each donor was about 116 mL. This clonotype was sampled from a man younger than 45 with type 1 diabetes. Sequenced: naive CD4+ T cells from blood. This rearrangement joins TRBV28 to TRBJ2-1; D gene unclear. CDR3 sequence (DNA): TGTGCCAGCAGTTTATACCCATTCCCTAGTTTGGGCAATGAGCAGTTCTTC. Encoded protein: CASSLYPFPSLGNEQFF. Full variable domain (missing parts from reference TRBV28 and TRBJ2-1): DVKVTQSSRYLVKRTGEKVFLECVQDMDHENMFWYRQDPGLGLRLIYFSYDVKMKEKGDIPEGYSVSREKKERFSLILESASTNQTSMYLCASSLYPFPSLGNEQFFGPGTRLTVL.